This T cell receptor beta chain was obtained from a study of cytomegalovirus exposure and HLA in healthy donors. Findings and limits, study-wide: Most TCR sequences proved rare, with some public TCRs found in many donors. Clusters of TCRs from the first cohort tended to co-occur in the 100 to 150 validation repertoires (as a later analysis found). Reportedly, diagnosis of cytomegalovirus status by the classifier showed high specificity and sensitivity. The authors listed 150 or so TCR beta chains as cytomegalovirus-associated.

The CDR3 totals 12 residues. From germline, CDR1 is MNHEY and CDR2 SMNVEV (reference sequence). V gave up 8 bases and J gave up 7 bases, with 14 bases separating them. This clone occurred a few times. Its antigen is unknown. Data came from immunoSEQ multiplex PCR; TCRdb stores just in-frame clones and leaves some out. Among about 130,000 clones, more than 80% were seen once, and the ten largest hold about 6.4%. Specimen: PBMCs. This clonotype was obtained from a woman in her 30s in good health and CMV-seropositive. J is TRBJ1-2 and V is TRBV27; possible D gene TRBD1, 5 bases. In nucleotides, the CDR3 is TGTGCCAGCCACACCACGGGGGTTGGCTACACCTTC. Protein: CASHTTGVGYTF.